The present T cell receptor beta chain was sequenced within a study of patients and donors after allogeneic stem cell transplantation. This clonotype came up a few times. TCRdb passed the RT-PCR reads through MiXCR, listing each CDR3 protein once. The sample contains some 880,000 distinct CDR3 sequences, roughly 18% of which appear only once. This clonotype was sampled from a human donor who was either an allogeneic HSCT recipient or a stem cell or donor lymphocyte infusion donor (not recorded which). It is not recorded whose cells these are; they may come from a transplant donor. Input material: blood, either unsorted or a sorted T cell fraction (not recorded which).

As DNA, the CDR3 is TGTGCCAGCAGCTTGGGCGTAGGGAACGCTTATGGCTACACCTTC. Protein sequence: CASSLGVGNAYGYTF. The J gene is TRBJ1-2, the V gene TRBV5-5; D is ambiguous. The V end lost 0 bases, the J end lost 5 bases, and 14 bases lay between the germline ends. The V gene's germline CDR1 is SGHKS and CDR2 YYEKEE (reference sequence). There are 15 residues in the CDR3.